This TCR beta chain was recorded in a study of PD-1 blockade in classical Hodgkin lymphoma. J was trimmed by 6 bases and V by 3 bases; bases with no gene match: 11. Germline lookup yields CDR1 MNHEY and CDR2 SMNVEV (reference sequence). The CDR3 spans 15 residues. Regarding this clone: The antigen remains unidentified.

Study-wide points: As was reported, newly diagnosed patients showed lower baseline TCR diversity than healthy donors did. Some patients began nivolumab under 1 year after ASCT. These patients were excluded from later analyses.

Sequencing used immunoSEQ multiplex PCR; TCRdb keeps in-frame clones, though not all of them. The repertoire includes under 100,000 clones, 80% to 95% of them detected once, and 2.6% sits in the top ten. Every single patient, without exception, relapsed after autologous stem cell transplantation, and brentuximab vedotin exposure varied. The chain is built from TRBV27 and TRBJ2-7, with 7 bases fitting TRBD1. The TCR was taken from a human donor with classical Hodgkin lymphoma. Here the sequenced sample was peripheral blood mononuclear cells (PBMCs), taken before the second cycle of nivolumab. CDR3 residues: CASSFYTGDKSEQYF. The CDR3 DNA follows: TGTGCCAGCAGTTTCTATACAGGGGACAAATCCGAGCAGTACTTC.